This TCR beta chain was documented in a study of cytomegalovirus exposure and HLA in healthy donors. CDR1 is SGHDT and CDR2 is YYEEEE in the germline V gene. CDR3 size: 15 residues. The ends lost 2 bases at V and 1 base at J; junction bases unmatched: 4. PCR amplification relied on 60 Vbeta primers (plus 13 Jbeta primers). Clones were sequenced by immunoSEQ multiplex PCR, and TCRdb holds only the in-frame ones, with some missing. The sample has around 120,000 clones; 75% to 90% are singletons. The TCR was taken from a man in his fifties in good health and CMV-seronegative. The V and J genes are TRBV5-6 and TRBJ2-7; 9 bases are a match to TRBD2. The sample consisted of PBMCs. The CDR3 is CASSFTSGGSYEQYF. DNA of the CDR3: TGTGCCAGCAGCTTCACCAGCGGGGGGTCCTACGAGCAGTACTTC.